This T cell receptor (beta chain) was recorded in a study of OX40 agonist ivuxolimab in advanced cancers. Overall study: Given to patients was ivuxolimab, an agonistic anti-OX40 (CD134) antibody.

Clones were sequenced by immunoSEQ multiplex PCR, and TCRdb holds only the in-frame ones, with some missing. The sample includes 100,000 to 110,000 clones, 89% of them seen just once. General observations from the study: Expanded clones were, on average, more numerous among CD8+ T cells than CD4+. Among the lowest peripheral clonal expansion occurred in 0.1-3.0 mg/kg partial responders.

Remarks on this clone: What it binds is unknown.

CDR1 is GTSNPN and CDR2 is SVGIG in the germline V gene (reference sequence). This CDR3 region has 18 residues. V shed 1 base, J shed 2 bases, and the junction held 11 bases outside the gene matches. The clonotype was recovered from an adult with an advanced solid tumor such as melanoma, head and neck, liver or kidney cancer. Sequenced material: CD4+ or CD8+ T cells sorted from blood, taken in a trial of the OX40 agonist ivuxolimab. The gene calls are TRBV30 and TRBJ2-7; the match to TRBD2 covers 13 bases. CDR3 nucleotide sequence: TGTGCCTGGAGTGGACGGACTAGCGGGGGTGCACCGACCTACGAGCAGTACTTC. As protein: CAWSGRTSGGAPTYEQYF. The full variable domain, its missing parts supplied by reference TRBV30 and TRBJ2-7, is SQTIHQWPATLVQPVGSPLSLECTVEGTSNPNLYWYRQAAGRGLQLLFYSVGIGQISSEVPQNLSASRPQDRQFILSSKKLLLSDSGFYLCAWSGRTSGGAPTYEQYFGPGTRLTVT.